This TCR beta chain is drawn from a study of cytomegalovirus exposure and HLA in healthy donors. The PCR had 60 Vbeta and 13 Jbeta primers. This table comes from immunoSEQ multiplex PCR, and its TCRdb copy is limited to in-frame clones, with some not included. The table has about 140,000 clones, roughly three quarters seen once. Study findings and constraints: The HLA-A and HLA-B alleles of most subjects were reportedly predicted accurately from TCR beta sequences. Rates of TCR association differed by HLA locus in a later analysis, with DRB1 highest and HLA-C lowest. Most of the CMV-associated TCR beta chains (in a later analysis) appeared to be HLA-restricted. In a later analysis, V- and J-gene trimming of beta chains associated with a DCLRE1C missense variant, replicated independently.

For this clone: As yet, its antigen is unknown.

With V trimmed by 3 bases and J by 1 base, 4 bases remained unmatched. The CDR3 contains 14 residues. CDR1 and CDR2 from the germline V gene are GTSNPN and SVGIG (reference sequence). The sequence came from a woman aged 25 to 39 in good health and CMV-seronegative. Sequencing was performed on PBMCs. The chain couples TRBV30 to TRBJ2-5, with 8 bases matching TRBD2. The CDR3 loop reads CAWSRTSGQETQYF. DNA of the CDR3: TGTGCCTGGAGCCGAACTAGCGGCCAAGAGACCCAGTACTTC.